The present T cell receptor beta chain was sequenced within a study of T-cell reconstitution after alpha-beta-depleted transplantation in children. Broader study findings: Certain patients had high TCRbeta diversity at day 60, and it came from recipient T cells and thymic progenitors that survived.

Concerning this clonotype: The antigen remains undetermined.

The TCRbeta library was prepared with unique molecular identifiers. TCRdb reprocessed the PCR reads with MiXCR, giving one entry per CDR3 protein. In the table there are about 980,000 distinct CDR3 sequences, about 31% of which are singletons. The CDR3 runs 15 residues. Unmatched junction bases numbered 4, after V lost 3 bases and J lost 2 bases. Germline loops: CDR1 SGHRS, CDR2 YFSETQ. Sample: PBMCs, mostly from graft donor cells, taken 360 days after TCRalphabeta/CD19-depleted stem cell transplant. This chain connects TRBV5-1 to TRBJ2-3, with 9 bases matching TRBD2. The TCR originated in a boy under two years old who had a stem cell transplant for SCID, so the T cells may come from the graft donor. As DNA, the CDR3 is TGCGCCAGCAGCTGGGGGACTAGCATCACAGATACGCAGTATTTT. It encodes CASSWGTSITDTQYF.